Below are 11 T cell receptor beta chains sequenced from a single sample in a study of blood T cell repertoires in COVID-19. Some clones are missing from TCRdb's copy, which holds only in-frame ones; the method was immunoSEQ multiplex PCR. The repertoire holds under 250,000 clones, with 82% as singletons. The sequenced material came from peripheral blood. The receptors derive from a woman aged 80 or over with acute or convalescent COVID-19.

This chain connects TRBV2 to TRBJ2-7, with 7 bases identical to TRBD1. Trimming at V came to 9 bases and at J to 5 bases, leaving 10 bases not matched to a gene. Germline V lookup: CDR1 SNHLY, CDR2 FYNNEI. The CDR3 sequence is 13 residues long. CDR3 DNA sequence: TGTGCCAGATCTTGGGACAGTTCCCACGAGCAGTACTTC. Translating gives CARSWDSSHEQYF. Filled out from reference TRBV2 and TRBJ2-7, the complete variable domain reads EPEVTQTPSHQVTQMGQEVILRCVPISNHLYFYWYRQILGQKVEFLVSFYNNEISEKSEIFDDQFSVERPDGSNFTLKIRSTKLEDSAMYFCARSWDSSHEQYFGPGTRLTVT.

CDR3 amino acids: CASSSPGEGNEQFF. DNA for the CDR3: TGTGCCAGCAGTTCTCCCGGGGAGGGCAATGAGCAGTTCTTC. The V gene is TRBV7-3, the J gene TRBJ2-1; TRBD2 matches 7 bases. V dropped 6 bases and J dropped 6; count of bases not matched to a gene: 8. The CDR3 spans 14 residues. CDR1 and CDR2 (germline): SGHTA, FQGTGA.

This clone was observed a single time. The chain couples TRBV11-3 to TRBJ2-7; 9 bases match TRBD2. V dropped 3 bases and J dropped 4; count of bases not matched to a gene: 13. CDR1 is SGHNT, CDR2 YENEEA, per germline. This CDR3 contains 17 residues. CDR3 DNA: TGTGCCAGCAGCTTGGGGCGGGGGGGCGGGACAAATTACGAGCAGTACTTC. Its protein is CASSLGRGGGTNYEQYF.

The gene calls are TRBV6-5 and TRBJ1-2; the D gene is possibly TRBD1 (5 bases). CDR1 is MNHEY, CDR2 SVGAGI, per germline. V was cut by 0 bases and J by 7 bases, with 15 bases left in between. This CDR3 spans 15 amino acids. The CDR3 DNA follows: TGTGCCAGCAGTTACTCAGCTGCGCAGGGCGGTGGCTACACCTTC. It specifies CASSYSAAQGGGYTF.

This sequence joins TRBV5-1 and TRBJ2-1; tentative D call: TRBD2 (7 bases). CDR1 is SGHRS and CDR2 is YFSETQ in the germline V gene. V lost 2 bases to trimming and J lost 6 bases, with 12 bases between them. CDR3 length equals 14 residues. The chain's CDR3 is CASSFAGASNEQFF. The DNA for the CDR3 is TGCGCCAGCAGCTTCGCGGGGGCCAGCAATGAGCAGTTCTTC.

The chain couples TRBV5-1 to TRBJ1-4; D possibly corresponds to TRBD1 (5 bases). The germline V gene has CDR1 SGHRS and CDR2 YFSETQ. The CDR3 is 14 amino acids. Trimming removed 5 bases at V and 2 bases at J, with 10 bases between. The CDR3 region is CASSSGLTNEKLFF. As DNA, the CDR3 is TGCGCCAGCAGTTCGGGACTGACTAATGAAAAACTGTTTTTT. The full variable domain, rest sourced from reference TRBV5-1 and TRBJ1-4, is KAGVTQTPRYLIKTRGQQVTLSCSPISGHRSVSWYQQTPGQGLQFLFEYFSETQRNKGNFPGRFSGRQFSNSRSEMNVSTLELGDSALYLCASSSGLTNEKLFFGSGTQLSVL.

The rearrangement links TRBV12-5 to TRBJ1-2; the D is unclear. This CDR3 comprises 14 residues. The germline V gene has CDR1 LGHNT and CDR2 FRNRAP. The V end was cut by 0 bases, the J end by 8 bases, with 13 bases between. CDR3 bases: TGTGCTAGTGGTTTGGTAGGAGCTTTAGGCGGCTACACCTTC. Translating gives CASGLVGALGGYTF.

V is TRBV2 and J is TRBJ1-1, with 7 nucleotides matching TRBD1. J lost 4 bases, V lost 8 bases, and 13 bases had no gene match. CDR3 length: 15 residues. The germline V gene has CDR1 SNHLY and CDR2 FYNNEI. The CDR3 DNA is TGTGCCAGCGAAGGGGGCGTTAGGGCGGTCACTGAAGCTTTCTTT. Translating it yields CASEGGVRAVTEAFF.

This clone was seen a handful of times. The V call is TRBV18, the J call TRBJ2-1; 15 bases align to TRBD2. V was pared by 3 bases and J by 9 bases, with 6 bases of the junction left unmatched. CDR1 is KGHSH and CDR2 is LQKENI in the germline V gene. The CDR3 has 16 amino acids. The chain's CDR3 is CASSPWTSGGATEQFF. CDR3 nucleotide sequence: TGTGCCAGCTCACCTTGGACTAGCGGGGGGGCCACTGAGCAGTTCTTC.

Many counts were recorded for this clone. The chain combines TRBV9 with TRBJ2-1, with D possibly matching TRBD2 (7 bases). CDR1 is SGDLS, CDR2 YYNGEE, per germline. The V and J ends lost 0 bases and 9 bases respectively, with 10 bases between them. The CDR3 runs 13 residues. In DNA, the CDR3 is TGTGCCAGCAGCGTAGGAGGGGGGGCTGAGCAGTTCTTC. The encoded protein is CASSVGGGAEQFF.

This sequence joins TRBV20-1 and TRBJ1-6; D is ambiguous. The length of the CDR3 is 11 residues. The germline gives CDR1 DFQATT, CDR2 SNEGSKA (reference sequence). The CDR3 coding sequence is TGCGCCAATGGAGAAAATTCACCCCTCCACTTT. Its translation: CANGENSPLHF.